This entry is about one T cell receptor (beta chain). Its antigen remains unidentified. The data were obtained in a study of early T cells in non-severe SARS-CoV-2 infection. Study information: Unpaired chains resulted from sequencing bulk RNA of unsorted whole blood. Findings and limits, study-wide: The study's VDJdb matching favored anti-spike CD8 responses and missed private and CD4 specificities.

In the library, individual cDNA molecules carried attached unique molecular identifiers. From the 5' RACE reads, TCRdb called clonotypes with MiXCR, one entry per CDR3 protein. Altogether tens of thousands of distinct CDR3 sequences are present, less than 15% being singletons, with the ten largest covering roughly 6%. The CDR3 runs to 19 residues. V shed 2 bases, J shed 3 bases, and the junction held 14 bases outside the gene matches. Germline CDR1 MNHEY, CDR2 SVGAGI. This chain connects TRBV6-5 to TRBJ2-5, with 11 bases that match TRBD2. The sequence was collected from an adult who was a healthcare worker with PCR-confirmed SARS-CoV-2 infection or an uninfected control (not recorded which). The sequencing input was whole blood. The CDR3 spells CASSYGSSSGGTTKETQYF. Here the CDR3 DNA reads TGTGCCAGCAGTTACGGCTCATCTAGCGGGGGGACAACTAAAGAGACCCAGTACTTC.